This entry describes one T cell receptor beta chain. Its antigen remains unknown. The source of the sample is a study of T cell responses to AZD1222 COVID-19 vaccine. Whole-study findings and limits: Spike-specific TCR repertoires showed rising breadth and depth after two AZD1222 doses. White British people made up most donors, females outnumbered males, and clonal diversity was possibly underestimated. Every sample of the repertoires postdated the peak T cell response.

This CDR3 spans 14 amino acids. V was clipped by 1 base and J by 10 bases, with 11 bases between them. Germline values: CDR1 LGHDT, CDR2 YNNKEL (reference sequence). Assay used: immunoSEQ multiplex PCR; TCRdb lists only in-frame clones, some missing. The sample yields roughly 70,000 clones, 75% to 95% seen once. The TCR originated in an adult who received the MenACWY meningococcal vaccine as a control. The source was peripheral blood, collected 28 days after the second dose of the MenACWY control vaccine. The chain couples TRBV3-1 (or the pseudogene TRBV3-2) to TRBJ1-6, with D uncertain. The CDR3 DNA reads TGTGCCAGCAGCCAAGGTGAGGGCTGGTCACCCCTCCACTTT. Amino acids: CASSQGEGWSPLHF.